This TCR beta chain comes out of a study of cytomegalovirus exposure and HLA in healthy donors. CDR1 is SGHDN and CDR2 is FVKESK in the germline V gene. V lost 1 base and J lost 3; bases outside the gene matches: 2. The CDR3 extends over 14 amino acids. 13 Jbeta primers and 60 Vbeta primers were used for the PCR. The repertoire was sequenced with immunoSEQ multiplex PCR; TCRdb's copy has only in-frame clones and lacks some. The data hold some 200,000 clones, with 65% to 85% observed a single time. The sample taken for sequencing was PBMCs. The rearrangement links TRBV14 to TRBJ1-2; 7 bases are shared with TRBD1. This TCR was sampled from a female donor in good health and CMV-seronegative. The CDR3 region is CASSQGTGDYGYTF. CDR3 DNA: TGTGCCAGCAGCCAAGGTACAGGGGACTATGGCTACACCTTC.